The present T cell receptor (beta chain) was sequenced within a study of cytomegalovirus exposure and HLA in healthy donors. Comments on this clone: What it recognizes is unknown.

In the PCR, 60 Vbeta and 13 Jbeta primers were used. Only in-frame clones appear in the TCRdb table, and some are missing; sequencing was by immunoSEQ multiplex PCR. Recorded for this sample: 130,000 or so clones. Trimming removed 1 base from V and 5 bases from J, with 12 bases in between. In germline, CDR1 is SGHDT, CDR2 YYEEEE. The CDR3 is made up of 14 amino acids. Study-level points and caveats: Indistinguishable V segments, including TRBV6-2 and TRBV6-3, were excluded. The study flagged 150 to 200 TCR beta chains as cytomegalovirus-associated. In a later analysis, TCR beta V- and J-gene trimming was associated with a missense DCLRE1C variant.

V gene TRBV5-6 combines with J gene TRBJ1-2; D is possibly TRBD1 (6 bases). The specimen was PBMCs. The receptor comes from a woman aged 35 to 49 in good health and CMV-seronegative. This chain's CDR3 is CASSLSAQGYGYTF. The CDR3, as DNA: TGTGCCAGCAGCTTGTCGGCGCAGGGGTATGGCTACACCTTC.